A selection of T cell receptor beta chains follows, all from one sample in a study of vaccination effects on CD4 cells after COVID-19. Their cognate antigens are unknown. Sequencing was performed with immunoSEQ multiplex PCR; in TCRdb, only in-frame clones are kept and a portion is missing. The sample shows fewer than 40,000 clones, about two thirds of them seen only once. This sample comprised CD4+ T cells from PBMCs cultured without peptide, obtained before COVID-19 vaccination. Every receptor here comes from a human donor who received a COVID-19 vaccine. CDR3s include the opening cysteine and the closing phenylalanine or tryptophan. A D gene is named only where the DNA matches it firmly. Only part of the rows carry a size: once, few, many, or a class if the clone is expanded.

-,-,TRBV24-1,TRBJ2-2,TGTGCCACCAGTGATCCAATCTCTGGGGGGGGCGCCGACACCGGGGAGCTGTTTTTT,CATSDPISGGGADTGELFF
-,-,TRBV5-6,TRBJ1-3,TGTGCCAGCAGTACCGACTGGGAAGGTTTTGGAAACACCATATATTTT,CASSTDWEGFGNTIYF
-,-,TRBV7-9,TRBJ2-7,TGTGCCAGCAGCGACGCTTACGAGCAGTACTTC,CASSDAYEQYF
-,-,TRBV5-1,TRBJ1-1,TGCGCCAGCAGCTCATATACAGGAAACACTGAAGCTTTCTTT,CASSSYTGNTEAFF
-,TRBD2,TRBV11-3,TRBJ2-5,TGTGCCAGCAGCCCATCTAGCGGGGGGGGTGAGACCCAGTACTTC,CASSPSSGGGETQYF
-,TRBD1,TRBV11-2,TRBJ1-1,TGTGCCAGCAGCTTTTCAGGGGGATCTACTGAAGCTTTCTTT,CASSFSGGSTEAFF
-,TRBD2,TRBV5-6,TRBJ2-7,TGTGCCAGCAGCTCGCCGGGAGGGAGCTACGAGCAGTACTTC,CASSSPGGSYEQYF
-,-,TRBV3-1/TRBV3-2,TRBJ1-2,TGTGCCAGCAGCCCAGGTGTTCCCTATGGCTACACCTTC,CASSPGVPYGYTF
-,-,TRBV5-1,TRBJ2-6,TGCGCCAGCAGCTTGGCGGGTTCTGGGGCCAACGTCCTGACTTTC,CASSLAGSGANVLTF
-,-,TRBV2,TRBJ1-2,TGTGCCAGCAGTGACGGGAACTATGGCTACACCTTC,CASSDGNYGYTF
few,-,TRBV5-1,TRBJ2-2,TGCGCCAGCAGCTCGACAGGGAGGGACACCGGGGAGCTGTTTTTT,CASSSTGRDTGELFF
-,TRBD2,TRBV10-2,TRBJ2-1,TGCGCCAGCAGAGGGACTAGCGGGGCTAATGAGCAGTTCTTC,CASRGTSGANEQFF
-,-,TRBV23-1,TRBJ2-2,TGCGCCAGCAGTAACAAAGCAGGACGTTCGAACACCGGGGAGCTGTTTTTT,CASSNKAGRSNTGELFF
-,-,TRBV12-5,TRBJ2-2,TGTGCTAGTGGTTCCCACCCGGGGGGCGCGTACACCGGGGAGCTGTTTTTT,CASGSHPGGAYTGELFF
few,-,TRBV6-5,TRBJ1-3,TGTGCCAGCACTCAAAGCTCTGGAAACACCATATATTTT,CASTQSSGNTIYF
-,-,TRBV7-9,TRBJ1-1,TGTGCCAGCATAATAGACAGATCTTCCACTGAAGCTTTCTTT,CASIIDRSSTEAFF
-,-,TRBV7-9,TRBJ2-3,TGTGCCAGCAGCCCGCCCGAAAATACGCAGTATTTT,CASSPPENTQYF
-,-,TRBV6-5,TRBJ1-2,TGTGCCAGCAGCTATAGACGGACACAAAACTATGGCTACACCTTC,CASSYRRTQNYGYTF
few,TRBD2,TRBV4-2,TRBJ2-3,TGTGCCAGCAGCCAAGAAGCTGGCGGGGGGGCAGATACGCAGTATTTT,CASSQEAGGGADTQYF
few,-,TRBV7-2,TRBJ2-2,TGTGCCAGCAGGGTCAGTAGAGGGCCCACCGGGGAGCTGTTTTTT,CASRVSRGPTGELFF
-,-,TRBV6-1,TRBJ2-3,TGTGCCAGCAGTGATACCGGGACGCCCGGAGATACGCAGTATTTT,CASSDTGTPGDTQYF
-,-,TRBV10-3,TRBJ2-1,TGTGCCATCAGTGAGTCGGCGAGGGGGAGTCGGAGGCATGAGCAGTTCTTC,CAISESARGSRRHEQFF